This entry concerns a single T cell receptor (beta chain). Its antigen is not known. The data were obtained in a study of OX40 agonist ivuxolimab in advanced cancers. Study in general: The dose-escalation cohort was over 65% male, with a mean age of around 60 years, ranging about 20 to 85. Whole-study results and caveats: Some nonresponders also had low normalized T-cell clonal expansion.

Assay used: immunoSEQ multiplex PCR; TCRdb lists only in-frame clones, some missing. The sample has approximately 99,000 clones, approximately 90% seen once. The CDR3 covers 15 residues. Germline loops: CDR1 SNHLY, CDR2 FYNNEI. V was cut by 5 bases and J by 6 bases, with 16 bases left in between. Drawing of blood for sampling happened at baseline, at cycle 4 day 1, and at cycle 7 day 1. The receptor was isolated from an adult with an advanced solid tumor such as melanoma, head and neck, liver or kidney cancer. This sequence joins TRBV2 and TRBJ2-2; possibly TRBD1 for D (6 bases). Here the sequenced sample was CD4+ or CD8+ T cells sorted from blood, taken in a trial of the OX40 agonist ivuxolimab. CDR3 coding DNA: TGTGCCAGCAGTAACAGGGATCCGTTGCCCGGGGAGCTGTTTTTT. As protein: CASSNRDPLPGELFF.